This T cell receptor beta chain was sequenced during a study of response to subunit inactivated influenza vaccine. TCRdb itself ran the RT-PCR reads through MiXCR, one entry per CDR3 protein. This sample has 550,000 to 800,000 distinct CDR3 sequences, with more than 11% found just once. Trimming removed 6 bases from V and 0 bases from J; junction bases left unmatched: 7. This CDR3 has 16 residues. Per germline, CDR1 MNHEY and CDR2 SMNVEV (reference sequence). This clonotype has only a few counts. This TCR came from a man aged 50-59 years who received an inactivated influenza vaccine. This chain joins TRBV27 and TRBJ1-4; 7 bases fit TRBD1. The sample here was PBMCs from blood, taken approximately 15 days before vaccination. CDR3: CASRGGTVSTNEKLFF. CDR3 DNA sequence: TGTGCCAGCAGAGGGGGGACAGTCTCAACTAATGAAAAACTGTTTTTT.